These 30 T cell receptor beta chains originate from one sample sequenced in a study of blood T cell repertoires in COVID-19 (dated by TCRdb to about 2020). The library was prepared using the immunoSEQ multiplex PCR assay. TCRdb holds this immuneACCESS table with in-frame rearrangements only. Some clones are missing; in checked studies, unresolved V genes explain under half, and the rest has no known cause. Across this sample there are under 250,000 clones, with 87% seen only once. The top ten clonotypes cover less than 14% of the sample. Sequenced: PBMCs or T cells enriched from blood (not recorded which). These receptors all come from a man aged 25-45 years who had recovered from COVID-19.

The chain couples TRBV7-9 to TRBJ2-1; tentatively, D is TRBD2 (5 bases). Germline V lookup: CDR1 SEHNR, CDR2 FQNEAQ (reference sequence). Trimming took 2 bases from V and 0 from J, leaving 11 bases between them. The CDR3 covers 16 residues. The CDR3 nucleotides read TGTGCCAGCAGCTTATACGGAGGAAACTCCTACAATGAGCAGTTCTTC. This sequence encodes CASSLYGGNSYNEQFF.

This clone has only a few counts. This sequence joins TRBV18 and TRBJ1-4, with TRBD1 matching over 8 bases. The CDR3 has 14 residues. The germline V gene encodes CDR1 KGHSH and CDR2 LQKENI. V lost 3 bases, J lost 7 bases, and 4 bases stayed unmatched. CDR3 sequence (DNA): TGTGCCAGCTCACCCGGACAGGGAACTGAAAAACTGTTTTTT. Amino acid sequence: CASSPGQGTEKLFF.

The CDR3 nucleotides are TGTGCCAGCAGTCACCAAGGGTGCGGGGGGCTAACCGGGGAGCTGTTTTTT. Translating it yields CASSHQGCGGLTGELFF. The chain couples TRBV3-1 (or the pseudogene TRBV3-2) to TRBJ2-2, with 8 bases matching TRBD2. This CDR3 region has 17 residues. Germline V gives CDR1 LGHDT, CDR2 YNNKEL (reference sequence). The V gene end was trimmed by 6 bases and the J gene end by 5 bases; junction bases not matched to a gene: 14.

The V gene is TRBV15, the J gene TRBJ2-2, with D possibly matching TRBD2 (7 bases). The CDR3 is 17 amino acids. With 0 bases removed from V and 6 bases from J, the gap between germline ends came to 17 bases. The germline gives CDR1 LNHNV, CDR2 YYDKDF (reference sequence). The CDR3 reads CATSRDEFTGRAGELFF. CDR3 nucleotides: TGTGCCACCAGCAGAGACGAATTTACAGGGAGGGCCGGGGAGCTGTTTTTT. Drawing the rest from reference TRBV15 and TRBJ2-2, the complete variable domain is DAMVIQNPRYQVTQFGKPVTLSCSQTLNHNVMYWYQQKSSQAPKLLFHYYDKDFNNEADTPDNFQSRRPNTSFCFLDIRSPGLGDTAMYLCATSRDEFTGRAGELFFGEGSRLTVL.

The rearrangement uses TRBV10-3 and TRBJ1-2; no reliable D call. The CDR3 has 14 amino acids. The V and J ends lost 6 bases and 0 bases respectively, with 11 bases between them. From germline, CDR1 is ENHRY and CDR2 SYGVKD. The CDR3 loop reads CAIRLGATNYGYTF. The CDR3 DNA is TGTGCCATCAGGTTGGGCGCTACTAACTATGGCTACACCTTC.

The rearrangement joins TRBV9 to TRBJ1-2; 7 positions agree with TRBD1. With V trimmed by 0 bases and J by 3 bases, 8 bases remained unmatched. The length of the CDR3 is 16 residues. CDR1 is SGDLS, CDR2 YYNGEE, per germline. This CDR3 is CASSVGLLGTDYGYTF. The CDR3, as DNA: TGTGCCAGCAGCGTAGGTCTACTGGGGACAGACTATGGCTACACCTTC.

The chain recombines TRBV15 with TRBJ2-6; 7 positions match TRBD2. CDR1 is LNHNV, CDR2 YYDKDF, per germline (reference sequence). V gave up 5 bases and J gave up 4 bases; unmatched junction bases: 5. The CDR3 is 15 residues long. In DNA, the CDR3 is TGTGCCACCAGCCTGGGAGGGGCCGGGGCCAACGTCCTGACTTTC. It specifies CATSLGGAGANVLTF.

The V and J genes are TRBV5-1 and TRBJ2-7, with 7 bases that match TRBD2. J gave up 3 bases and V 4 bases, and 13 bases lay outside the gene matches. This CDR3 contains 16 residues. Per the germline V gene, CDR1 is SGHRS and CDR2 is YFSETQ. DNA of the CDR3: TGCGCCAGCAGCCCTGGGGGGACTATACAAAGCTACGAGCAGTACTTC. This sequence encodes CASSPGGTIQSYEQYF.

Concerning this clone itself: The junction does not match germline at one end; this may be a read error. CDR3 bases: TGTGCCAGCAGCCCCGGGCGGACAGGGGACTTC. Translated: CASSPGRTGDF. The chain combines TRBV5-8 with TRBJ2-4; TRBD1 matches 9 bases. CDR3 length equals 11 residues. Germline lookup yields CDR1 SGHTS and CDR2 YDEGEE.

The chain recombines TRBV14 with TRBJ1-4, with D unresolved. Germline V gene sequence: CDR1 SGHDN, CDR2 FVKESK. CDR3 length: 12 amino acids. The ends were cut back, 1 base at V and 7 bases at J, with 4 bases in the middle. CDR3 sequence reads: CASSQVSEKLFF. The CDR3 DNA sequence: TGTGCCAGCAGCCAAGTATCTGAAAAACTGTTTTTT.

CDR3 loop: CASSLSAGGRTDTQYF. The CDR3 DNA reads TGTGCCAGCAGCTTATCAGCGGGCGGGCGCACAGATACGCAGTATTTT. The V and J genes are TRBV7-3 and TRBJ2-3, with a possible D match to TRBD2 (6 bases). V gave up 2 bases and J gave up 1 base, with 13 bases separating them. The CDR3 has 16 residues. Per the germline V gene, CDR1 is SGHTA and CDR2 is FQGTGA.

The sample holds a few counts of this clone. This sequence joins TRBV19 and TRBJ1-6, with no clear D. Per germline, CDR1 LNHDA and CDR2 SQIVND (reference sequence). V was trimmed by 4 bases and J by 7 bases, leaving 14 bases between them. This CDR3 is built from 15 residues. The CDR3 is CASSKTTLNNSPLHF. CDR3 DNA sequence: TGTGCCAGTAGTAAAACGACATTAAACAATTCACCCCTCCACTTT.

This chain uses TRBV5-1 with TRBJ2-7; unclear D gene. CDR3 length equals 14 residues. Germline V CDR1 and CDR2: SGHRS, YFSETQ. V shed 1 base and J shed 2 bases, with 10 bases lying between them. CDR3 DNA sequence: TGCGCCAGCAGCTTGCCCCAAGCCACCTACGAGCAGTACTTC. Translation gives CASSLPQATYEQYF.

This chain uses TRBV7-9 with TRBJ1-5; TRBD1 matches at 8 bases. The V and J ends lost 5 bases and 5 bases, in that order; junction bases with no gene match: 2. The CDR3 spans 13 residues. Germline V lookup: CDR1 SEHNR, CDR2 FQNEAQ (reference sequence). The CDR3 sequence is CASSGDRYQPQHF. The CDR3 region has the DNA TGTGCCAGCAGCGGGGACAGGTATCAGCCCCAGCATTTT.

The V and J genes are TRBV28 and TRBJ1-2; D gene uncertain. Trimming took off 2 bases at V and 5 bases at J, with 9 bases between the two ends. CDR1 is MDHEN and CDR2 is SYDVKM in the germline V gene. The CDR3 runs to 13 residues. CDR3 DNA sequence: TGTGCCAGCAGTTTAAGTGCAGCGTATGGCTACACCTTC. It encodes CASSLSAAYGYTF.

This clone has a single count. V gene TRBV9 combines with J gene TRBJ2-7, with 16 positions matching TRBD2. The CDR3 is made up of 16 amino acids. V gave up 2 bases and J gave up 7 bases; unmatched junction bases: 6. Germline V lookup: CDR1 SGDLS, CDR2 YYNGEE. The CDR3 nucleotides read TGTGCCAGCAGCGTCGGGACTAGCGGGGGGGCTGGAGAGCAGTACTTC. Amino acid sequence: CASSVGTSGGAGEQYF.

The rearrangement uses TRBV19 and TRBJ2-1, with TRBD1 as a possible D gene (5 bases). CDR3 length: 13 residues. CDR1 is LNHDA, CDR2 SQIVND, per germline (reference sequence). V lost 6 bases, J lost 7 bases, and 13 bases lay in between. CDR3: CASRIQGRNEQFF. The CDR3 nucleotides read TGTGCCAGTAGGATCCAGGGTAGGAATGAGCAGTTCTTC.

The rearrangement joins TRBV27 to TRBJ2-1, with 9 bases lining up with TRBD2. V gave up 1 base and J gave up 9 bases; unmatched junction bases: 10. Per the germline V gene, CDR1 is MNHEY and CDR2 is SMNVEV (reference sequence). CDR3 length: 16 residues. The CDR3 sequence is CASSLLVAGVLREQFF. The CDR3 DNA is TGTGCCAGCAGTTTATTGGTAGCGGGAGTTCTACGTGAGCAGTTCTTC.

This chain uses TRBV28 with TRBJ1-1; D is perhaps TRBD1 (5 bases). Looked up from germline, CDR1 is MDHEN and CDR2 is SYDVKM. V lost 5 bases, J lost 0 bases, and 13 bases lay in between. This CDR3 contains 15 residues. The CDR3 DNA is TGTGCCAGCAGTCCACCGGACATTATGAACACTGAAGCTTTCTTT. Protein product: CASSPPDIMNTEAFF.

The chain employs TRBV3-1 (or the pseudogene TRBV3-2) and TRBJ2-1, with 8 bases identical to TRBD2. V shed 0 bases, J shed 9 bases, and the junction held 7 bases outside the gene matches. The germline V gene has CDR1 LGHDT and CDR2 YNNKEL (reference sequence). This CDR3 contains 15 residues. The CDR3 here is CASSQDPTGGGEQFF. The CDR3 DNA follows: TGTGCCAGCAGCCAAGACCCTACGGGGGGGGGTGAGCAGTTCTTC.

The gene calls are TRBV6-5 and TRBJ1-2, with 11 bases aligning to TRBD1. Trimming at V came to 6 bases and at J to 7 bases, leaving 7 bases not matched to a gene. In germline, CDR1 is MNHEY, CDR2 SVGAGI. This CDR3 contains 14 residues. In DNA form, the CDR3 reads TGTGCCAGCAGGCGGACAGGGGGCTTCTTTGGCTACACCTTC. Encoded protein: CASRRTGGFFGYTF.

This chain uses TRBV3-1 (or the pseudogene TRBV3-2) with TRBJ2-5; D unclear. Trimming removed 1 base from V and 4 bases from J, with 10 bases in between. The CDR3 loop spans 14 amino acids. Looked up from germline, CDR1 is LGHDT and CDR2 is YNNKEL (reference sequence). The CDR3 sequence: CASSQGFIRETQYF. The CDR3 DNA reads TGTGCCAGCAGCCAAGGTTTCATTAGAGAGACCCAGTACTTC.

The V call is TRBV18, the J call TRBJ1-3, with a possible D match to TRBD1 (5 bases). The CDR3 is made up of 15 amino acids. The V end was cut by 3 bases, the J end by 2 bases, with 11 bases between. Germline values: CDR1 KGHSH, CDR2 LQKENI. CDR3 sequence reads: CASSPPGTAGNTIYF. For the CDR3, the DNA is TGTGCCAGCTCACCCCCCGGGACTGCTGGAAACACCATATATTTT.

CDR3 region: CASSQELQGARRPQHF. In DNA form, the CDR3 reads TGTGCCAGCAGCCAAGAGTTACAGGGGGCGCGGCGGCCCCAGCATTTT. This sequence joins TRBV3-1 (or the pseudogene TRBV3-2) and TRBJ1-5, with 9 nucleotides matching TRBD1. The length of the CDR3 is 16 residues. Germline assignment: CDR1 LGHDT and CDR2 YNNKEL (reference sequence). The junction had 9 bases not matched to a gene; V was cut back by 0 bases and J by 9 bases.

This chain links TRBV28 with TRBJ1-3, with TRBD1 identical over 8 bases. Germline CDR1 and CDR2: MDHEN and SYDVKM. With 7 bases clipped from V and 5 bases from J, the junction kept 7 bases outside the gene matches. CDR3 length equals 14 residues. The CDR3 DNA is TGTGCCAGCACATTCTACAGGGGGAGAAACACCATATATTTT. This sequence encodes CASTFYRGRNTIYF. The full variable domain, completed using reference TRBV28 and TRBJ1-3, is DVKVTQSSRYLVKRTGEKVFLECVQDMDHENMFWYRQDPGLGLRLIYFSYDVKMKEKGDIPEGYSVSREKKERFSLILESASTNQTSMYLCASTFYRGRNTIYFGEGSWLTVV.

This chain joins TRBV27 and TRBJ1-5, with D possibly being TRBD1 (6 bases). V was trimmed by 4 bases and J by 7 bases, leaving 17 bases between them. Germline assignment: CDR1 MNHEY and CDR2 SMNVEV (reference sequence). This CDR3 spans 15 amino acids. CDR3 sequence reads: CASSWRGRGGQPQHF. The CDR3 DNA sequence: TGTGCCAGCAGTTGGAGGGGGAGGGGTGGCCAGCCCCAGCATTTT.

This clone appeared a single time. This sequence joins TRBV3-1 (or the pseudogene TRBV3-2) and TRBJ2-7, with 9 bases that match TRBD2. The length of the CDR3 is 16 residues. CDR1 and CDR2 from the germline V gene are LGHDT and YNNKEL (reference sequence). With 1 base clipped from V and 0 bases from J, the junction kept 4 bases outside the gene matches. CDR3 sequence: CASSQAGGGGSYEQYF. The CDR3 DNA is TGTGCCAGCAGCCAAGCCGGCGGGGGGGGCTCCTACGAGCAGTACTTC.

This rearrangement joins TRBV30 to TRBJ2-7; D not certain. This CDR3 is built from 15 residues. The V gene lost 0 bases and the J gene lost 2 bases, with 14 bases spanning the gap. Germline V gene sequence: CDR1 GTSNPN, CDR2 SVGIG (reference sequence). The CDR3 DNA reads as TGTGCCTGGAGTGTTCCGTTCCGTGCTACCTACGAGCAGTACTTC. Its protein product is CAWSVPFRATYEQYF.

CDR3 sequence (DNA): TGTGCTAGTGCCCTCCAGGGGGCGCGTAATCAGCCCCAGCATTTT. This codes for CASALQGARNQPQHF. V gene TRBV12-5 combines with J gene TRBJ1-5; 8 bases align to TRBD1. Germline assignment: CDR1 LGHNT and CDR2 FRNRAP. The CDR3 is made up of 15 amino acids. Trimming cost V 7 bases and J 4 bases; bases outside gene matches: 9.

This clone was seen more than once but under ten times. The chain joins TRBV9 to TRBJ2-5; 10 bases map to TRBD2. Germline V gene lookup returns CDR1 SGDLS and CDR2 YYNGEE. The CDR3 spans 16 residues. Trimming removed 2 bases from V and 4 bases from J; junction bases left unmatched: 8. The CDR3 region is CASSVHRASGRETQYF. CDR3 nucleotides: TGTGCCAGCAGCGTTCACCGCGCTAGCGGGAGAGAGACCCAGTACTTC.